The rows below give T cell receptor beta chains drawn from one sample of a study of blood T cell repertoires in COVID-19. Assay: immunoSEQ multiplex PCR; the TCRdb copy retains only in-frame clones and omits some. The sample holds about 170,000 clones, approximately 80% seen once. The source material was peripheral blood. All receptors derive from a woman in her sixties or seventies with COVID-19, enrolled during active disease. Each CDR3 is given with its conserved first and last residue. Fields, in order: J gene, V gene, D gene, clone size, CDR3 DNA, CDR3 protein. D genes are given only for firm matches. A clone size is listed for some rows: how often the clone was seen (once, few, many), or a class if it is expanded.

j_call: TRBJ1-1
v_call: TRBV2
d_call: TRBD1
clone_size: many
cdr3_nt: TGTGCCAGCAGCGAAACAGGGGAGAGAGGCACTGAAGCTTTCTTT
cdr3_aa: CASSETGERGTEAFF

j_call: TRBJ1-1
v_call: TRBV25-1
d_call: NA
clone_size: few
cdr3_nt: TGTGCCAGCGCTCCGAACCGGGACACGAAAGCTTTCTTT
cdr3_aa: CASAPNRDTKAFF

j_call: TRBJ2-3
v_call: TRBV5-6
d_call: TRBD1
clone_size: NA
cdr3_nt: TGTGCCAGCAGCTCAGCCGGGACAGGCCAAACAGATACGCAGTATTTT
cdr3_aa: CASSSAGTGQTDTQYF

j_call: TRBJ2-6
v_call: TRBV9
d_call: NA
clone_size: once
cdr3_nt: TGTGCCAGCAGAAATGACAGATCTGGGGCCAACGTCCTGACTTTC
cdr3_aa: CASRNDRSGANVLTF

j_call: TRBJ1-1
v_call: TRBV3-1/TRBV3-2
d_call: NA
clone_size: NA
cdr3_nt: TGTGCCAGCAGCCAGGGAGGGGGTTCAGGCACTGAAGCTTTCTTT
cdr3_aa: CASSQGGGSGTEAFF

j_call: TRBJ1-2
v_call: TRBV28
d_call: NA
clone_size: NA
cdr3_nt: TGTGCCAGCAGTTTGCAGGTACGGTTTGGCTACACCTTC
cdr3_aa: CASSLQVRFGYTF

j_call: TRBJ1-2
v_call: TRBV18
d_call: NA
clone_size: once
cdr3_nt: TGTGCCAGCTCACCACCCGGGGTGGAAGGCTACACCTTC
cdr3_aa: CASSPPGVEGYTF

j_call: TRBJ1-1
v_call: TRBV7-2
d_call: NA
clone_size: NA
cdr3_nt: TGTGCCAGCAGCTTAACACCGAACACTGAAGCTTTCTTT
cdr3_aa: CASSLTPNTEAFF

j_call: TRBJ2-7
v_call: TRBV29-1
d_call: TRBD2
clone_size: once
cdr3_nt: TGCAGCGTTGGGTCTACGGGAGGAAAGAGTTACGAGCAGTACTTC
cdr3_aa: CSVGSTGGKSYEQYF

j_call: TRBJ1-1
v_call: TRBV27
d_call: NA
clone_size: NA
cdr3_nt: TGTGCCAGCAGTTTATACAGACAGGATGGTGGGGAAGCTTTCTTT
cdr3_aa: CASSLYRQDGGEAFF

j_call: TRBJ1-6
v_call: TRBV28
d_call: NA
clone_size: NA
cdr3_nt: TGTGCCAGCAGTTTTTTAGGCAGGGGCCGATCGGGGGGGTCACCCCTCCACTTT
cdr3_aa: CASSFLGRGRSGGSPLHF

j_call: TRBJ1-2
v_call: TRBV5-3
d_call: NA
clone_size: NA
cdr3_nt: TGTGCCAGAAGCTTGGTTAAGTCTCCGGGGGAGGGCTACACCTTC
cdr3_aa: CARSLVKSPGEGYTF

j_call: TRBJ1-1
v_call: TRBV14
d_call: TRBD1
clone_size: NA
cdr3_nt: TGTGCCAGCAGCCAAGGACAGGGGGCCTTTGAAGCTTTCTTT
cdr3_aa: CASSQGQGAFEAFF

j_call: TRBJ1-4
v_call: TRBV4-1
d_call: TRBD1
clone_size: few
cdr3_nt: TGCGCCAGCAGCCAACAAGGACAGGTTGAAAAACTGTTTTTT
cdr3_aa: CASSQQGQVEKLFF

j_call: TRBJ2-3
v_call: TRBV7-8
d_call: TRBD2
clone_size: NA
cdr3_nt: TGTGCCAGCAGCTTAGCATACAGGGCCCTTGGACTAGCGGGAGCAGGTACGCAGTATTTT
cdr3_aa: CASSLAYRALGLAGAGTQYF

j_call: TRBJ2-7
v_call: TRBV7-9
d_call: NA
clone_size: NA
cdr3_nt: TGTGCCAGCAGCTTAAATAGCCACGAGCAGTACTTC
cdr3_aa: CASSLNSHEQYF

j_call: TRBJ1-5
v_call: TRBV12-3/TRBV12-4
d_call: TRBD1
clone_size: NA
cdr3_nt: TGTGCCAGCAGGACAGGGAGCAATCAGCCCCAGCATTTT
cdr3_aa: CASRTGSNQPQHF

j_call: TRBJ2-6
v_call: TRBV27
d_call: TRBD2
clone_size: NA
cdr3_nt: TGTGCCAGCACCCCTAGGGCGGGGGCTGGGGCCAACGTCCTGACTTTC
cdr3_aa: CASTPRAGAGANVLTF

j_call: TRBJ2-6
v_call: TRBV6-2/TRBV6-3
d_call: NA
clone_size: NA
cdr3_nt: TGTGCCAGCAGTTACGGCGTCCAGGTCTCTGGGGCCAACGTCCTGACTTTC
cdr3_aa: CASSYGVQVSGANVLTF

j_call: TRBJ1-3
v_call: TRBV19
d_call: NA
clone_size: NA
cdr3_nt: TGTGCCAGTAGTATGGGCAGCTTCTCTGGAAACACCATATATTTT
cdr3_aa: CASSMGSFSGNTIYF

j_call: TRBJ1-2
v_call: TRBV10-3
d_call: NA
clone_size: once
cdr3_nt: TGTGCCATCAGTGAGTCAAGGGGCCATGGCTACACCTTC
cdr3_aa: CAISESRGHGYTF

j_call: TRBJ2-1
v_call: TRBV5-1
d_call: NA
clone_size: NA
cdr3_nt: TGCGCCAGCAGCCCGCCGGGACTCAAATTAGGAAATGAGCAGTTCTTC
cdr3_aa: CASSPPGLKLGNEQFF

j_call: TRBJ1-4
v_call: TRBV12-2
d_call: NA
clone_size: NA
cdr3_nt: TGTGCAAGTCGCTTACAGCCGGGAAGTAATGAAAAACTGTTTTTT
cdr3_aa: CASRLQPGSNEKLFF

j_call: TRBJ1-2
v_call: TRBV24-1
d_call: TRBD1
clone_size: NA
cdr3_nt: TGTGCCACCAGTGCAGGGACAGGAAATGGCTACACCTTC
cdr3_aa: CATSAGTGNGYTF

j_call: TRBJ1-3
v_call: TRBV5-8
d_call: NA
clone_size: many
cdr3_nt: TGTGCCAGCAGCTTGGGGGCCTATACTGGAAACACCATATATTTT
cdr3_aa: CASSLGAYTGNTIYF

j_call: TRBJ2-1
v_call: TRBV2
d_call: NA
clone_size: NA
cdr3_nt: TGTGCCAGCACCCACCCCGGGACACACAATGAGCAGTTCTTC
cdr3_aa: CASTHPGTHNEQFF

j_call: TRBJ2-1
v_call: TRBV5-6
d_call: TRBD1
clone_size: NA
cdr3_nt: TGTGCCAGCAGCCAACCGGGACAGGGCAATGAGCAGTTCTTC
cdr3_aa: CASSQPGQGNEQFF

j_call: TRBJ1-1
v_call: TRBV9
d_call: NA
clone_size: NA
cdr3_nt: TGTGCCAGCAGCGCGGTAGGGAGGACTGAAGCTTTCTTT
cdr3_aa: CASSAVGRTEAFF

j_call: TRBJ1-2
v_call: TRBV10-2
d_call: NA
clone_size: NA
cdr3_nt: TGCGCCACATGGCAGGGGTTCGACTATGGCTACACCTTC
cdr3_aa: CATWQGFDYGYTF

j_call: TRBJ1-3
v_call: TRBV6-1
d_call: NA
clone_size: once
cdr3_nt: TGTGCCAGCAGTGAAGGCTCGGGAACTCCATTCTCTGGAAACACCATATATTTT
cdr3_aa: CASSEGSGTPFSGNTIYF

j_call: TRBJ1-3
v_call: TRBV11-2
d_call: TRBD1
clone_size: NA
cdr3_nt: TGTGCCAGCAGCTTAGTGAGGGGGCTCAGTGGAAACACCATATATTTT
cdr3_aa: CASSLVRGLSGNTIYF

j_call: TRBJ2-3
v_call: TRBV5-8
d_call: NA
clone_size: NA
cdr3_nt: TGTGCCAGCAGCTATACTAGTTGGAGGGGCACAGATACGCAGTATTTT
cdr3_aa: CASSYTSWRGTDTQYF

j_call: TRBJ1-5
v_call: TRBV6-5
d_call: NA
clone_size: NA
cdr3_nt: TGTGCCAGCGGAAAAAAAGGACAGACCAATCAGCCCCAGCATTTT
cdr3_aa: CASGKKGQTNQPQHF

j_call: TRBJ1-4
v_call: TRBV5-1
d_call: NA
clone_size: NA
cdr3_nt: TGCGCCAGCAGCCCCGAGGGGGGGACTGGAGGAAAACTGTTTTTT
cdr3_aa: CASSPEGGTGGKLFF

j_call: TRBJ2-5
v_call: TRBV6-4
d_call: TRBD2
clone_size: NA
cdr3_nt: TGTGCCAGCCCAGCGGGAGAAGAGACCCAGTACTTC
cdr3_aa: CASPAGEETQYF

j_call: TRBJ1-3
v_call: TRBV7-2
d_call: NA
clone_size: few
cdr3_nt: TGTGCCAGCAGCTTAGGTCATGGAAACACCATATATTTT
cdr3_aa: CASSLGHGNTIYF

j_call: TRBJ1-4
v_call: TRBV28
d_call: NA
clone_size: NA
cdr3_nt: TGTGCCAGCAGTAGAACAGGGTCGCGGGAAAAACTGTTTTTT
cdr3_aa: CASSRTGSREKLFF

j_call: TRBJ1-1
v_call: TRBV18
d_call: NA
clone_size: NA
cdr3_nt: TGTGCCAGCTCACCACTTGACAGTGCCGTCTCTGAAGCTTTCTTT
cdr3_aa: CASSPLDSAVSEAFF

j_call: TRBJ1-2
v_call: TRBV6-1
d_call: TRBD1
clone_size: NA
cdr3_nt: TGTGCCAGCAGTGAAGCGCACGCAGCAAACAGGGGCTATGGCTACACCTTC
cdr3_aa: CASSEAHAANRGYGYTF

j_call: TRBJ1-2
v_call: TRBV10-2
d_call: TRBD1
clone_size: NA
cdr3_nt: TGCGCCAGTTCCTTTGTGGGCGACAGGGCGAGTGGCTACACCTTC
cdr3_aa: CASSFVGDRASGYTF

j_call: TRBJ1-1
v_call: TRBV7-2
d_call: NA
clone_size: NA
cdr3_nt: TGTGCCAGCAACCCCCGTGGGGAAGGGGACACTGAAGCTTTCTTT
cdr3_aa: CASNPRGEGDTEAFF

j_call: TRBJ2-3
v_call: TRBV7-9
d_call: TRBD2
clone_size: NA
cdr3_nt: TGTGCCAGTCTCCTGATGGGGGGGGTAAAGGATACGCAGTATTTT
cdr3_aa: CASLLMGGVKDTQYF

j_call: TRBJ2-1
v_call: TRBV7-3
d_call: TRBD2
clone_size: NA
cdr3_nt: TGTGCCAGCAGCATAGGGCTAGCGGGGGACCCCTCCTACAATGAGCAGTTCTTC
cdr3_aa: CASSIGLAGDPSYNEQFF

j_call: TRBJ1-6
v_call: TRBV6-5
d_call: NA
clone_size: NA
cdr3_nt: TGTGCCAGCAATAGGGACAAGGTGGCACCCCTCCACTTT
cdr3_aa: CASNRDKVAPLHF

j_call: TRBJ1-6
v_call: TRBV4-1
d_call: TRBD1
clone_size: NA
cdr3_nt: TGCGCCAGCAGCCAAGATGACAGGCGGGACAGCCGAAATTCACCCCTCCACTTT
cdr3_aa: CASSQDDRRDSRNSPLHF

j_call: TRBJ1-5
v_call: TRBV30
d_call: NA
clone_size: once
cdr3_nt: TGTGCCTGGAGTGTACAGGGCACCAATCAGCCCCAGCATTTT
cdr3_aa: CAWSVQGTNQPQHF

j_call: TRBJ2-1
v_call: TRBV28
d_call: TRBD2
clone_size: NA
cdr3_nt: TGTGCCAGCAGTTTATCTCTCGGTAGCGGGGGACTGAGCTCCTACAATGAGCAGTTCTTC
cdr3_aa: CASSLSLGSGGLSSYNEQFF

j_call: TRBJ1-2
v_call: TRBV5-1
d_call: TRBD1
clone_size: once
cdr3_nt: TGCGCCAGCGGGGACAGCTATGGCTACACCTTC
cdr3_aa: CASGDSYGYTF

j_call: TRBJ2-2
v_call: TRBV2
d_call: NA
clone_size: once
cdr3_nt: TGTGCCAGCAGTGCCCAAGGTCAGGGAGGTGGGGAGCTGTTTTTT
cdr3_aa: CASSAQGQGGGELFF

j_call: TRBJ1-3
v_call: TRBV6-2/TRBV6-3
d_call: NA
clone_size: NA
cdr3_nt: TGTGCCAGCAGTTATTTCGACATTCGCTCTGGAAACACCATATATTTT
cdr3_aa: CASSYFDIRSGNTIYF

j_call: TRBJ2-4
v_call: TRBV6-1
d_call: NA
clone_size: NA
cdr3_nt: TGTGCCAGCAGTGAGGGGGGGCGGGACATTCAGTACTTC
cdr3_aa: CASSEGGRDIQYF